This TCR beta chain was recorded in a study of T-cell memory formation after mild COVID-19. Study details: TCR clusters were mostly confined to one donor each.

CDR3 length equals 18 residues. Germline V gives CDR1 MNHEY, CDR2 SVGAGI. The germline V and J ends were trimmed by 7 bases and 0 bases, with 21 bases remaining between them. Remarks on this clonotype: Its antigen is as yet unknown.

TCRdb recomputed calls from the 5' RACE reads with MiXCR, one row per CDR3 protein. This table has approximately 100,000 distinct CDR3 sequences, around 10% appearing once. Study outcomes and limitations: Clones shrinking from day 15 to 85 showed even CD4/CD8 mixes; later expanders tilted CD4+.

The clonotype originates from a man aged 18 to 35 who had mild COVID-19 (a few samples of this study predate the infection). Cell type and time point are not known. The gene calls are TRBV6-5 and TRBJ2-2; possibly TRBD1 for D (6 bases). Sequencing was performed on PBMCs or a T cell subset sorted from them (not recorded which). Here the CDR3 DNA reads TGTGCCAGCACCTATACCGCAGGGGCCACTTCGAACACCGGGGAGCTGTTTTTT. Residues: CASTYTAGATSNTGELFF.